This T cell receptor (beta chain) came from a study of cytomegalovirus exposure and HLA in healthy donors. The wider study: A later analysis reported the same platform for the roughly 110 validation repertoires and the roughly 670 first-cohort repertoires.

Points on this clone: Its antigen is undetermined.

General study results and limits: Cytomegalovirus status, reportedly, was diagnosed with high specificity and sensitivity by the classifier. Cytomegalovirus association was listed for roughly 160 TCR beta chains.

Germline values: CDR1 MDHEN, CDR2 SYDVKM. The CDR3 is made up of 12 amino acids. V shed 8 bases, J shed 7 bases, and the junction held 5 bases outside the gene matches. Clones were read by immunoSEQ multiplex PCR, and TCRdb kept only the in-frame ones, dropping some. Counted here are 200,000 to 300,000 clones, about nine tenths occurring once; the ten biggest clones make up 3.1%. Sequencing was done on a sample of PBMCs. V is TRBV28 and J is TRBJ2-7, with TRBD2 matching over 10 bases. The sequence was collected from a woman under 40 in good health and CMV-seronegative. This chain's CDR3 is CASEREGWEQYF. CDR3 DNA sequence: TGTGCCAGCGAGCGGGAGGGCTGGGAGCAGTACTTC.